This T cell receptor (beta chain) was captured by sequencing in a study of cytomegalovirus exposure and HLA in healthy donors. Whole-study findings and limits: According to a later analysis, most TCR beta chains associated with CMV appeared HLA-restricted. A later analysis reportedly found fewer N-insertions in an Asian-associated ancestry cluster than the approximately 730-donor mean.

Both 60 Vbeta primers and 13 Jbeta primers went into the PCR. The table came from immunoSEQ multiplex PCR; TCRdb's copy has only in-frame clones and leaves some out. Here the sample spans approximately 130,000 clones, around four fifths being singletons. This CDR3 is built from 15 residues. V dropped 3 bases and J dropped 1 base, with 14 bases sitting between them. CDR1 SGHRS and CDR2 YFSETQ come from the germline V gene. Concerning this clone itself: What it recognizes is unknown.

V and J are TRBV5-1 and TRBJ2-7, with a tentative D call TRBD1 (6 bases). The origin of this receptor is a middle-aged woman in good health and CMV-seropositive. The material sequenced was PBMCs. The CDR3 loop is CASSYQGRVSYEQYF. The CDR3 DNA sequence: TGCGCCAGCAGCTATCAGGGGCGCGTATCCTACGAGCAGTACTTC.